This entry concerns a single TCR beta chain. Antigen specificity is unknown. 60 Vbeta and 13 Jbeta primers were used in PCR. The assay was immunoSEQ multiplex PCR, and TCRdb's table has in-frame clones only and misses some. The sample yields 150,000 or so clones, approximately 74% seen once. These data are taken from a study of cytomegalovirus exposure and HLA in healthy donors. Study-wide background: There were approximately 80 million unique TCRs (from HLA-typed donors) in an early data release.

Study-wide results and limits: Rates of TCR association differed by HLA locus in a later analysis, with DRB1 highest and HLA-C lowest. Most sequenced TCRs were rare (though some public TCRs occurred in many donors). There were three CMV-associated chains whose specificity for CMV antigens was confirmed in vitro.

CDR3 size: 15 residues. The V end lost 4 bases, the J end lost 0 bases, and 10 bases lay between the germline ends. CDR1 is WNHNN and CDR2 is SYGVQD in the germline V gene (reference sequence). The receptor was isolated from a man between 18 and 29 years old in good health and CMV-seropositive. The chain combines TRBV10-1 with TRBJ2-1; D unclear. Sequences were obtained from PBMCs. CDR3 protein: CASSATRDSYNEQFF. CDR3 DNA sequence: TGCGCCAGCAGTGCAACTCGTGACTCCTACAATGAGCAGTTCTTC.